A single sample gave rise to the 24 T cell receptor beta chains below, sequenced in a study of T-cell memory formation after mild COVID-19. TCRdb re-analysed the 5' RACE reads in MiXCR, keeping a single row per CDR3 protein. Altogether approximately 430,000 distinct CDR3 sequences are present, under 25% being singletons, with the ten largest covering approximately 14%. Sequencing was carried out using PBMCs or a T cell subset sorted from them (not recorded which). The source of these receptors is an adult woman who had mild COVID-19 (a few samples of this study predate the infection). Cell type and time point are not known.

The chain combines TRBV2 with TRBJ1-5, with TRBD1 as a possible D gene (6 bases). In germline, CDR1 is SNHLY, CDR2 FYNNEI. The CDR3 extends over 15 amino acids. Trimming shortened V by 3 bases and J by 5 bases, and 14 bases separated the two germline ends. CDR3 protein: CASSEGQGRHQPQHF. Here the CDR3 DNA reads TGTGCCAGCAGTGAGGGTCAGGGGCGGCATCAGCCCCAGCATTTT. The whole variable domain, filled in from reference TRBV2 and TRBJ1-5, reads EPEVTQTPSHQVTQMGQEVILRCVPISNHLYFYWYRQILGQKVEFLVSFYNNEISEKSEIFDDQFSVERPDGSNFTLKIRSTKLEDSAMYFCASSEGQGRHQPQHFGDGTRLSIL.

This clonotype turned up a few times. The CDR3: CSAGKASEAFF. In DNA, the CDR3 is TGCAGCGCCGGAAAGGCGAGTGAAGCTTTCTTT. This rearrangement joins TRBV29-1 to TRBJ1-1; no reliable D call. Germline assignment: CDR1 SQVTM and CDR2 ANQGSEA. Trimming left V 7 bases short and J 7 bases short, with 13 bases between. The CDR3 length is 11 residues.

The chain has TRBV5-1 and TRBJ2-7, with D possibly being TRBD2 (5 bases). Germline V gene data show CDR1 as SGHRS and CDR2 as YFSETQ. V shed 4 bases and J shed 3 bases, with 11 bases lying between them. This CDR3 is 13 amino acids long. CDR3 sequence: CASSETGYYEQYF. The CDR3 DNA reads as TGCGCCAGCAGCGAGACGGGGTACTACGAGCAGTACTTC.

The chain combines TRBV9 with TRBJ2-3; 10 bases align to TRBD1. V lost 4 bases to trimming and J lost 0 bases; unmatched junction nucleotides: 14. The V gene's germline CDR1 is SGDLS and CDR2 YYNGEE. The CDR3 totals 19 residues. CDR3 in DNA: TGTGCCAGCAGCACCTCGGTTAAGGGGGACAGGGGAAGCACAGATACGCAGTATTTT. This encodes CASSTSVKGDRGSTDTQYF.

The chain joins TRBV20-1 to TRBJ2-1, with 8 bases matching TRBD2. After removal of 5 bases from V and 4 bases from J, the junction contained 7 bases not matched to a gene. Per germline, CDR1 DFQATT and CDR2 SNEGSKA (reference sequence). The CDR3 is 14 residues long. CDR3 bases: TGCAGTGCTCCCCTTCGGGGGGGATACAATGAGCAGTTCTTC. Encoded protein: CSAPLRGGYNEQFF.

This clonotype was found a few times. The rearrangement joins TRBV7-9 to TRBJ2-2; perhaps D is TRBD1 or TRBD2 (5 bases each). Trimming removed 5 bases at V and 5 bases at J, with 15 bases between. CDR1 SEHNR and CDR2 FQNEAQ come from the germline V gene (reference sequence). The CDR3 extends over 15 amino acids. The CDR3 bases are TGTGCCAGCAGCCCCCCAGGGTCGGGGACCGGGGAGCTGTTTTTT. Translation gives CASSPPGSGTGELFF.

At least ten counts were recorded for this clonotype. V and J are TRBV12-3 or TRBV12-4 and TRBJ2-6; D not resolved. The CDR3 covers 13 residues. V shed 8 bases and J shed 0 bases, with 5 bases lying between them. The DNA of the CDR3 is TGTGCCAGCTCCTCCTCTGGGGCCAACGTCCTGACTTTC. Protein product: CASSSSGANVLTF.

The chain carries TRBV6-5 and TRBJ2-1; D is possibly TRBD2 (5 bases). CDR1 is MNHEY and CDR2 is SVGAGI in the germline V gene. Trimming took off 5 bases at V and 7 bases at J, with 18 bases between the two ends. The CDR3 spans 15 residues. The CDR3 DNA reads TGTGCCAGCAGTCCCCTCGCGGGTGGTGTAAATGAGCAGTTCTTC. Residues: CASSPLAGGVNEQFF.

The chain links TRBV5-4 to TRBJ2-3; the D gene could be TRBD1 or TRBD2 (6 bases each). Germline V CDR1 and CDR2: SGHNT, YYREEE (reference sequence). V lost 4 bases and J 0 bases, leaving 15 bases between the germline ends. The CDR3 extends over 16 amino acids. This chain's CDR3 is CASSLQGLSSTDTQYF. For the CDR3, the DNA is TGTGCCAGCAGCCTACAGGGACTGTCTAGCACAGATACGCAGTATTTT. The whole variable domain, remainder taken from reference TRBV5-4 and TRBJ2-3, is ETGVTQSPTHLIKTRGQQVTLRCSSQSGHNTVSWYQQALGQGPQFIFQYYREEENGRGNFPPRFSGLQFPNYSSELNVNALELDDSALYLCASSLQGLSSTDTQYFGPGTRLTVL.

This clonotype was counted a few times. The V call is TRBV12-3 or TRBV12-4, the J call TRBJ2-1, with D maybe TRBD2 (5 bases). The germline V and J ends were trimmed by 4 bases and 9 bases, with 13 bases remaining between them. CDR3 length: 13 amino acids. The CDR3 loop is CASSSVGVGEQFF. The CDR3 DNA reads as TGTGCCAGCAGTTCGGTCGGGGTGGGTGAGCAGTTCTTC.

J is TRBJ1-3 and V is TRBV7-2, with no clear D. Germline V gene lookup returns CDR1 SGHTA and CDR2 FQGNSA. This CDR3 spans 16 amino acids. V lost 2 bases to trimming and J lost 0 bases, with 11 bases between them. The CDR3 reads CASSLRRSSSGNTIYF. In DNA, the CDR3 is TGTGCCAGCAGCTTAAGACGTTCGAGCTCTGGAAACACCATATATTTT. The full variable domain, rest sourced from reference TRBV7-2 and TRBJ1-3, is GAGVSQSPSNKVTEKGKDVELRCDPISGHTALYWYRQSLGQGLEFLIYFQGNSAPDKSGLPSDRFSAERTGGSVSTLTIQRTQQEDSAVYLCASSLRRSSSGNTIYFGEGSWLTVV.

CDR3 DNA sequence: TGTGCCAGCAGCCCCGAGGGCAGAACCAATCAGCCCCAGCATTTT. Amino acids: CASSPEGRTNQPQHF. The J gene is TRBJ1-5, the V gene TRBV5-5; D unclear. Germline assignment: CDR1 SGHKS and CDR2 YYEKEE (reference sequence). CDR3 length equals 15 residues. Trimming shortened V by 4 bases and J by 3 bases, and 14 bases separated the two germline ends.

This chain links TRBV12-3 or TRBV12-4 with TRBJ1-1; D may be TRBD1 (6 bases). V lost 6 bases to trimming and J lost 4 bases, with 15 bases between them. This CDR3 is built from 14 residues. CDR3 sequence: CASRTQGWGTEAFF. The CDR3 DNA is TGTGCCAGCAGGACACAGGGATGGGGCACTGAAGCTTTCTTT.

The chain is built from TRBV5-1 and TRBJ2-3; TRBD2 matches 13 bases. With 4 bases clipped from V and 5 bases from J, the junction kept 4 bases outside the gene matches. This CDR3 spans 15 amino acids. Per the germline V gene, CDR1 is SGHRS and CDR2 is YFSETQ. This CDR3 reads CASSHGLAGEDTQYF. CDR3 DNA: TGCGCCAGCAGCCACGGACTAGCGGGAGAAGATACGCAGTATTTT.

The chain combines TRBV29-1 with TRBJ2-1, with D possibly TRBD1 on 5 matching bases. V was clipped by 4 bases and J by 0 bases, with 10 bases between them. This CDR3 has 14 amino acids. The germline V gene has CDR1 SQVTM and CDR2 ANQGSEA. The CDR3 here is CSVARQGSYNEQFF. CDR3 DNA sequence: TGCAGCGTTGCCCGGCAGGGCTCCTACAATGAGCAGTTCTTC.

This chain uses TRBV30 with TRBJ2-3; D gene unclear. CDR1 and CDR2 from the germline V gene are GTSNPN and SVGIG (reference sequence). The CDR3 length is 12 residues. Trimming left V 0 bases short and J 4 bases short, with 5 bases between. CDR3 protein: CAWSVSSDTQYF. The CDR3 nucleotides are TGTGCCTGGAGTGTCAGTTCAGATACGCAGTATTTT.

This clonotype was counted between two and nine times. The gene calls are TRBV30 and TRBJ2-4, with 7 bases matching TRBD1. There are 13 residues in the CDR3. Losses at the gene ends were 4 bases for V and 1 base for J; bases not matched to a gene: 1. Germline values: CDR1 GTSNPN, CDR2 SVGIG (reference sequence). The CDR3 sequence: CAWKQGAKNIQYF. In nucleotides, the CDR3 is TGTGCCTGGAAACAGGGGGCCAAAAACATTCAGTACTTC.

This clonotype was observed at least ten times. The genes are TRBV5-1 and TRBJ1-6, with TRBD1 matching 8 bases. Germline V gene lookup returns CDR1 SGHRS and CDR2 YFSETQ. The CDR3 loop spans 16 amino acids. Germline trimming cut 4 bases from V and 6 bases from J; bases unmatched to any gene: 9. CDR3 DNA: TGCGCCAGCAGCCGGGACAGGTCAAGAAGTAATTCACCCCTCCACTTT. Translation: CASSRDRSRSNSPLHF.

J is TRBJ1-1 and V is TRBV4-3; D call uncertain. Germline CDR1 is LGHNA and CDR2 is YSLEER. V was trimmed by 0 bases and J by 5 bases, leaving 16 bases between them. The length of the CDR3 is 16 residues. The CDR3 loop is CASSQDESSGWTEAFF. The CDR3 nucleotides read TGCGCCAGCAGCCAAGATGAGTCCAGTGGGTGGACTGAAGCTTTCTTT.

This clonotype was found a few times. The rearrangement uses TRBV7-2 and TRBJ2-7, with TRBD1 matching over 8 bases. Unmatched junction bases numbered 10, after V lost 1 base and J lost 5 bases. Germline loops: CDR1 SGHTA, CDR2 FQGNSA. The CDR3 consists of 16 residues. CDR3 region: CASSLVGAGGTHEQYF. The DNA for the CDR3 is TGTGCCAGCAGCTTAGTGGGGGCAGGGGGCACCCACGAGCAGTACTTC.

The chain uses TRBV19 and TRBJ2-1; 15 bases are a match to TRBD2. Germline CDR1 LNHDA, CDR2 SQIVND (reference sequence). This CDR3 contains 20 residues. V shed 4 bases and J 6 bases; nucleotides not matched to a gene: 16. The CDR3, as DNA: TGTGCCAGTAGTACCACCCCCGGACTAGCGGGAGGGCTATGGATCAATGAGCAGTTCTTC. It codes for CASSTTPGLAGGLWINEQFF.

The chain carries TRBV20-1 and TRBJ1-2; unclear D gene. Germline V gives CDR1 DFQATT, CDR2 SNEGSKA (reference sequence). V was pared by 0 bases and J by 4 bases, with 12 bases between. The CDR3 is made up of 14 amino acids. DNA for the CDR3: TGCAGTGCTAGAGAGGAGTATACAAGCTATGGCTACACCTTC. The encoded protein is CSAREEYTSYGYTF.

The chain employs TRBV6-2 or TRBV6-3 and TRBJ2-7; tentative D call: TRBD1 (6 bases). CDR1 MNHEY and CDR2 SVGEGT come from the germline V gene. V lost 5 bases and J lost 2, with 13 bases in between. CDR3 length: 14 residues. The chain's CDR3 is CASSPDSQAYEQYF. The CDR3 nucleotides are TGTGCCAGCAGTCCGGACAGTCAAGCCTACGAGCAGTACTTC.

The chain recombines TRBV29-1 with TRBJ1-3, with a possible D match to TRBD1 (5 bases). CDR1 is SQVTM and CDR2 is ANQGSEA in the germline V gene. V lost 4 bases and J lost 4, with 17 bases in between. This CDR3 has 15 residues. CDR3 in amino acids: CSVGGGRGLGNTIYF. For the CDR3, the DNA is TGCAGCGTTGGCGGCGGGAGGGGACTCGGAAACACCATATATTTT.